This TCR beta chain was obtained from a study of blood T cell repertoires in COVID-19. The wider study: COVID-19 samples from acute and convalescent phases originated in the United States, Italy and Spain. PBMCs, B-cell-depleted T cells, or T cells provided the cDNA or gDNA that made up the material.

Original processing methods: Amplification of reference gene primers was used by the study to estimate nucleated cell counts. Some clones are missing from TCRdb's copy, which holds only in-frame ones; the method was immunoSEQ multiplex PCR. V and J calls and clone size follow that table, whereas D and trimming were derived from the DNA. The sample gives about 240,000 clones, roughly 80% of which show up once; roughly a tenth is in the top ten. The CDR3 runs 16 residues. Germline V lookup: CDR1 SGHKS, CDR2 YYEKEE (reference sequence). V was cut by 0 bases and J by 7 bases, with 14 bases left in between.

The TCR was taken from a woman over 75 with acute or convalescent COVID-19. Specimen: peripheral blood. V gene TRBV5-5 combines with J gene TRBJ1-6; D might be TRBD1 (5 bases). CDR3 sequence: CASSLEGGTGNSPLHF. The CDR3 bases are TGTGCCAGCAGCTTGGAGGGCGGGACGGGGAATTCACCCCTCCACTTT.